Each of the 24 T cell receptor beta chains below was sequenced from the same sample in a study of radiotherapy plus CTLA-4 blockade in lung cancer. The data were produced by immunoSEQ multiplex PCR, yet TCRdb's version contains in-frame clones alone and is incomplete. The sample contains about 93,000 clones, 88% of which appear only once. The sequencing here drew on peripheral blood, taken from a patient treated with radiotherapy plus ipilimumab. These receptors were taken from a human donor with non-small cell lung cancer that progressed on radiotherapy plus ipilimumab.

The chain couples TRBV2 to TRBJ1-1; TRBD1 matches 7 bases. V shed 6 bases, J shed 5 bases, and the junction held 6 bases outside the gene matches. Per the germline V gene, CDR1 is SNHLY and CDR2 is FYNNEI. CDR3 length: 13 amino acids. The CDR3 region has the DNA TGTGCCAGCAGGGAAACAGGGGAGACTGAAGCTTTCTTT. Translating it yields CASRETGETEAFF. The full variable domain, its missing parts supplied by reference TRBV2 and TRBJ1-1, is EPEVTQTPSHQVTQMGQEVILRCVPISNHLYFYWYRQILGQKVEFLVSFYNNEISEKSEIFDDQFSVERPDGSNFTLKIRSTKLEDSAMYFCASRETGETEAFFGQGTRLTVV.

Turning to this clone: A junction end diverges from the germline sequence, so it may reflect a read error. The CDR3 DNA is TGTGCCAGCAGCTTGGAACCGACACGGGGCACCAGGGAGCTGTTTTTT. Encoded protein: CASSLEPTRGTRELFF. The rearrangement links TRBV5-4 to TRBJ2-2, with D perhaps matching TRBD1 or TRBD2 (5 bases each). The V gene's germline CDR1 is SGHNT and CDR2 YYREEE (reference sequence). This CDR3 region has 16 residues.

V usage is TRBV6-5 and J usage is TRBJ2-1; D might be TRBD2 (5 bases). CDR1 MNHEY and CDR2 SVGAGI come from the germline V gene. The CDR3 totals 15 residues. The V and J ends lost 5 bases and 5 bases respectively, with 16 bases between them. DNA of the CDR3: TGTGCCAGCAGTCTCGCTGGGGAGAGGAACAATGAGCAGTTCTTC. Protein sequence: CASSLAGERNNEQFF.

The chain links TRBV19 to TRBJ2-1; TRBD2 matches at 10 bases. The junction had 5 bases not matched to a gene; V was cut back by 2 bases and J by 7 bases. The CDR3 loop spans 15 amino acids. Germline V CDR1 and CDR2: LNHDA, SQIVND (reference sequence). The CDR3 here is CASSINSGRSNEQFF. The CDR3 nucleotides read TGTGCCAGTAGTATAAATAGCGGGAGGTCTAATGAGCAGTTCTTC.

The V gene is TRBV6-5, the J gene TRBJ2-3, with 9 positions matching TRBD2. V trimming: 1 base; J trimming: 4 bases; junction bases outside the gene matches: 6. Germline V gene data show CDR1 as MNHEY and CDR2 as SVGAGI. The CDR3 covers 16 residues. In DNA, the CDR3 is TGTGCCAGCAGTTACTTTAGCGGGAGTGGAGCAGATACGCAGTATTTT. Its translation: CASSYFSGSGADTQYF.

In this sample, this clone turned up a few times. The CDR3 protein is CASRRTADTYEQYF. The CDR3 DNA sequence: TGTGCCAGTCGACGGACAGCGGATACCTACGAGCAGTACTTC. V gene TRBV19 combines with J gene TRBJ2-7; D is perhaps TRBD1 (6 bases). The CDR3 contains 14 residues. Germline CDR1 and CDR2: LNHDA and SQIVND (reference sequence). V shed 8 bases and J shed 2 bases, with 16 bases lying between them. The variable domain in full, with the rest retrieved from reference TRBV19 and TRBJ2-7, is DGGITQSPKYLFRKEGQNVTLSCEQNLNHDAMYWYRQDPGQGLRLIYYSQIVNDFQKGDIAEGYSVSREKKESFPLTVTSAQKNPTAFYLCASRRTADTYEQYFGPGTRLTVT.

This chain uses TRBV10-3 with TRBJ2-5; D gene ambiguous. The CDR3 is 13 residues long. The germline V and J ends were trimmed by 3 bases and 5 bases, with 10 bases remaining between them. Germline loops: CDR1 ENHRY, CDR2 SYGVKD. CDR3 DNA: TGTGCCATCAGTGAATCCCCGACCGAGACCCAGTACTTC. Its protein product is CAISESPTETQYF.

This chain joins TRBV6-6 and TRBJ2-1; weak D call: TRBD1 (5 bases). V shed 4 bases and J shed 5 bases, with 15 bases lying between them. Germline V gives CDR1 MNHNY, CDR2 SVGAGI (reference sequence). This CDR3 contains 15 residues. CDR3 in DNA: TGTGCCAGCAGTTTTCCCACCACAGGCCACAATGAGCAGTTCTTC. Its translation is CASSFPTTGHNEQFF.

This rearrangement joins TRBV9 to TRBJ2-3; D is perhaps TRBD2 (6 bases). The CDR3 has 15 amino acids. Germline CDR1 SGDLS, CDR2 YYNGEE. Trimming pared 3 bases from V and 2 bases from J, leaving 13 bases between. CDR3 nucleotide sequence: TGTGCCAGCAGCGGATCGCTAGCGCACACAGATACGCAGTATTTT. Translating gives CASSGSLAHTDTQYF. Full variable domain (rest looked up from reference TRBV9 and TRBJ2-3): DSGVTQTPKHLITATGQRVTLRCSPRSGDLSVYWYQQSLDQGLQFLIQYYNGEERAKGNILERFSAQQFPDLHSELNLSSLELGDSALYFCASSGSLAHTDTQYFGPGTRLTVL.

The rearrangement links TRBV10-2 to TRBJ2-7; D possibly corresponds to TRBD2 (5 bases). CDR1 WSHSY and CDR2 SAAADI come from the germline V gene. The CDR3 has 13 residues. The V and J ends lost 10 bases and 6 bases respectively, with 19 bases between them. The CDR3 loop reads CAIGEILVGEQYF. CDR3 nucleotide sequence: TGCGCCATCGGAGAGATACTAGTCGGCGAGCAGTACTTC.

V and J are TRBV5-8 and TRBJ1-4, with 8 nucleotides matching TRBD1. Germline CDR1 is SGHTS and CDR2 is YDEGEE. V gave up 3 bases and J gave up 2 bases; unmatched junction bases: 6. CDR3 size: 16 residues. In DNA form, the CDR3 reads TGTGCCAGCAGCTGGGATAGGACAGGGACTAATGAAAAACTGTTTTTT. Translating it yields CASSWDRTGTNEKLFF.

The rearrangement joins TRBV6-5 to TRBJ1-2; perhaps TRBD1 as D (6 bases). This CDR3 is 16 amino acids long. Germline assignment: CDR1 MNHEY and CDR2 SVGAGI. V was trimmed by 0 bases and J by 2 bases, leaving 13 bases between them. The CDR3 DNA sequence: TGTGCCAGCAGTTACTCGGGGATCACAGGGAACTATGGCTACACCTTC. It specifies CASSYSGITGNYGYTF.

This chain connects TRBV6-5 to TRBJ2-1; TRBD1 is a possible D gene (6 bases). The CDR3 runs 13 residues. V gave up 5 bases and J gave up 9 bases, with 14 bases separating them. From germline, CDR1 is MNHEY and CDR2 SVGAGI. The CDR3 nucleotides are TGTGCCAGCAGTGAAGCGAGGGGGACTGAGCAGTTCTTC. Protein sequence: CASSEARGTEQFF.

The V call is TRBV7-9, the J call TRBJ2-1; D gene ambiguous. Between the trimmed V and J ends, which lost 1 base and 7 bases, there was a span of 2 bases. Germline CDR1 reads SEHNR; CDR2 reads FQNEAQ (reference sequence). This CDR3 is built from 11 residues. The CDR3 region has the DNA TGTGCCAGCAGCTTAGGGAATGAGCAGTTCTTC. It codes for CASSLGNEQFF.

The chain has TRBV5-1 and TRBJ2-4; maybe TRBD1 (5 bases). Germline V CDR1 and CDR2: SGHRS, YFSETQ. CDR3 length: 14 residues. Trimming took off 0 bases at V and 6 bases at J, with 10 bases between the two ends. CDR3 loop: CASSLDSQGNIQYF. The CDR3 DNA reads as TGCGCCAGCAGCTTGGACAGCCAGGGAAACATTCAGTACTTC.

The chain links TRBV29-1 to TRBJ1-2; no firm D call. The CDR3 runs 11 residues. Germline assignment: CDR1 SQVTM and CDR2 ANQGSEA. Trimming shortened V by 7 bases and J by 6 bases, and 12 bases separated the two germline ends. The CDR3 DNA sequence: TGCAGCGCGTCCGTTGGTGATGGCTACACCTTC. Translating gives CSASVGDGYTF.

The chain employs TRBV19 and TRBJ2-7; TRBD1 agrees at 7 bases. Germline V gene data show CDR1 as LNHDA and CDR2 as SQIVND (reference sequence). The CDR3 contains 14 residues. Trimming cost V 5 bases and J 2 bases; bases outside gene matches: 6. The CDR3 DNA is TGTGCCAGTAGTTCATCCGGGACAGCCTACGAGCAGTACTTC. It encodes CASSSSGTAYEQYF.

The V and J genes are TRBV27 and TRBJ2-5; TRBD1 matches 8 bases. Germline V gene sequence: CDR1 MNHEY, CDR2 SMNVEV (reference sequence). J lost 5 bases, V lost 4 bases, and 9 bases had no gene match. This CDR3 has 15 amino acids. CDR3 loop: CASSSLPGQAETQYF. CDR3 DNA sequence: TGTGCCAGCAGTTCGCTTCCGGGACAGGCTGAGACCCAGTACTTC.

The chain recombines TRBV4-2 with TRBJ2-2, with 7 bases fitting TRBD1. The CDR3 extends over 15 amino acids. Germline V CDR1 and CDR2: LGHNA, YNFKEQ. The ends lost 0 bases at V and 6 bases at J; junction bases unmatched: 4. The CDR3 reads CASSQEQGLAGELFF. CDR3 in DNA: TGTGCCAGCAGCCAAGAACAGGGGCTGGCCGGGGAGCTGTTTTTT.

With regard to this clone: The sample holds other DNA sequences that translate to the same CDR3. V is TRBV10-3 and J is TRBJ2-7; 7 bases fit TRBD1. Germline loops: CDR1 ENHRY, CDR2 SYGVKD. J was trimmed by 2 bases and V by 6 bases; bases with no gene match: 4. The CDR3 totals 13 residues. As DNA, the CDR3 is TGTGCCATCAGCAAACAGGGGACCTACGAGCAGTACTTC. This encodes CAISKQGTYEQYF.

This clone was detected only once. The chain recombines TRBV4-2 with TRBJ2-1; D unclear. Germline CDR1 and CDR2: LGHNA and YNFKEQ. The V end was cut by 1 base, the J end by 15 bases, with 19 bases between. This CDR3 has 14 residues. CDR3 region: CASSQVGTRGLRFF. CDR3 DNA: TGTGCCAGCAGCCAAGTAGGTACCAGAGGCTTGCGGTTCTTC.

This clone was counted once. The chain joins TRBV19 to TRBJ2-1; 7 bases match TRBD2. Germline trimming cut 5 bases from V and 4 bases from J; bases unmatched to any gene: 11. The CDR3 spans 16 residues. CDR1 LNHDA and CDR2 SQIVND come from the germline V gene (reference sequence). The CDR3 nucleotides read TGTGCCAGTAGTGCCCCTCTAGCGGTCTCGTACAATGAGCAGTTCTTC. This encodes CASSAPLAVSYNEQFF.

The table lists this clone with a count of one. V is TRBV19 and J is TRBJ2-3; D unresolved. V gave up 4 bases and J gave up 0 bases, with 8 bases separating them. Germline V gene lookup returns CDR1 LNHDA and CDR2 SQIVND (reference sequence). The CDR3 is 14 residues long. CDR3 loop: CASSTYTSTDTQYF. CDR3 nucleotide sequence: TGTGCCAGTAGTACATATACTAGCACAGATACGCAGTATTTT.

The chain employs TRBV7-9 and TRBJ2-2; the D is unclear. The V end was cut by 6 bases, the J end by 3 bases, with 11 bases between. The germline V gene has CDR1 SEHNR and CDR2 FQNEAQ (reference sequence). The CDR3 sequence is 14 residues long. The CDR3 loop is CASRRKSDTGELFF. The CDR3 nucleotides read TGTGCCAGCAGACGGAAAAGTGACACCGGGGAGCTGTTTTTT.